This T cell receptor (beta chain) is drawn from a study of CD8+ T cells in alopecia areata. At the level of the study: Tofacitinib ran 6 to 18 months, followed by 6 months off drug.

V dropped 2 bases and J dropped 8 bases, with 22 bases sitting between them. Germline V gene sequence: CDR1 SGHTA, CDR2 FQGTGA. The length of the CDR3 is 17 residues. Treatment noted: oral pan-JAK inhibitor, 5-10 mg twice daily. Reverse transcribed after extraction, RNA yielded cDNA as the sequencing template. The table came from immunoSEQ multiplex PCR; TCRdb's copy has only in-frame clones and leaves some out. The table shows some 220,000 clones, with about 58% occurring only once. The sequence derives from a human donor with alopecia areata. Sequenced here: CD4+ T cells sorted from blood, sampled at week 4, from a patient treated with tofacitinib. The rearrangement uses TRBV7-3 and TRBJ2-1; TRBD2 is a possible D gene (6 bases). CDR3 sequence reads: CASSLARPGLSGDEQFF. The CDR3 DNA reads as TGTGCCAGCAGCTTAGCTCGCCCCGGACTATCTGGGGATGAGCAGTTCTTC.